Below, 10 T cell receptor beta chains from the same sample are listed, as sequenced in a study of blood T cell repertoires in COVID-19. Sequenced by immunoSEQ multiplex PCR; TCRdb stores in-frame clones only, minus some. The sample has approximately 280,000 clones, 89% seen once. The sequenced sample consisted of peripheral blood. These TCRs come from a man over 45 with acute or convalescent COVID-19.

The table lists this clone with a count of one. The J gene is TRBJ1-3, the V gene TRBV11-1; D is undetermined. CDR1 and CDR2 from the germline V gene are SGHAT and FQDESV (reference sequence). The CDR3 totals 15 residues. Trimming stripped 3 bases from V and 5 bases from J, with 14 bases between. The CDR3 nucleotides read TGTGCCAGCAGCTTCAAGGTCCAGGCGAGAAACACCATATATTTT. Protein: CASSFKVQARNTIYF.

This clone has a single count. This chain links TRBV19 with TRBJ1-3; D gene uncertain. The CDR3 is made up of 13 amino acids. Germline loops: CDR1 LNHDA, CDR2 SQIVND (reference sequence). V gave up 9 bases and J gave up 0 bases, with 9 bases separating them. This CDR3 is CASLVRSGNTIYF. DNA for the CDR3: TGTGCCAGCCTCGTGCGCTCTGGAAACACCATATATTTT.

The chain has TRBV13 and TRBJ2-5; perhaps TRBD1 as D (5 bases). Looked up from germline, CDR1 is PRHDT and CDR2 is FYEKMQ (reference sequence). This CDR3 is built from 16 residues. V lost 4 bases and J 0 bases, leaving 15 bases between the germline ends. The CDR3 region has the DNA TGTGCCAGCAGCTCCATGCCTGGGGCTTACCAAGAGACCCAGTACTTC. Translation gives CASSSMPGAYQETQYF.

The J gene is TRBJ2-2, the V gene TRBV5-1, with 7 bases identical to TRBD1. From germline, CDR1 is SGHRS and CDR2 YFSETQ. This CDR3 is built from 13 residues. V trimming: 0 bases; J trimming: 8 bases; junction bases outside the gene matches: 1. CDR3 protein: CASSLGQGGELFF. The CDR3 nucleotides read TGCGCCAGCAGCTTGGGACAGGGAGGGGAGCTGTTTTTT.

CDR3 protein: CASSLTFSGGATDTQYF. The CDR3, as DNA: TGTGCCAGCAGCTTGACTTTTAGCGGGGGGGCAACAGATACGCAGTATTTT. J is TRBJ2-3 and V is TRBV7-8; 11 nucleotides line up with TRBD2. Germline V gene data show CDR1 as SGHVS and CDR2 as FQNEAQ. Losses at the gene ends were 3 bases for V and 3 bases for J; bases not matched to a gene: 8. The CDR3 runs 17 residues.

This chain joins TRBV5-5 and TRBJ1-6, with a possible D match to TRBD1 (5 bases). CDR3 length equals 11 residues. The V and J ends lost 5 bases and 15 bases respectively, with 12 bases between them. Germline V gene sequence: CDR1 SGHKS, CDR2 YYEKEE (reference sequence). The CDR3 DNA reads TGTGCCAGCAGAATGGACACCTACCTCCACTTT. This gives the protein CASRMDTYLHF. Full variable domain (rest looked up from reference TRBV5-5 and TRBJ1-6): DAGVTQSPTHLIKTRGQQVTLRCSPISGHKSVSWYQQVLGQGPQFIFQYYEKEERGRGNFPDRFSARQFPNYSSELNVNALLLGDSALYLCASRMDTYLHFGNGTRLTVT.

This clone was seen only once. The rearrangement uses TRBV7-9 and TRBJ1-2, with 9 bases lining up with TRBD1. CDR1 and CDR2 from the germline V gene are SEHNR and FQNEAQ (reference sequence). The ends lost 5 bases at V and 1 base at J; junction bases unmatched: 5. CDR3 length equals 15 residues. DNA for the CDR3: TGTGCCAGCAGCCCGGACAGGGGAAATAACTATGGCTACACCTTC. It encodes CASSPDRGNNYGYTF.

The chain carries TRBV5-1 and TRBJ2-4, with D perhaps TRBD2 (6 bases). With 4 bases removed from V and 5 bases from J, the gap between germline ends came to 13 bases. Germline V gene data show CDR1 as SGHRS and CDR2 as YFSETQ. CDR3 length: 14 residues. The CDR3 DNA sequence: TGCGCCAGCAGCGTTAGCCCGGGGGAAAACATTCAGTACTTC. This gives the protein CASSVSPGENIQYF.

J is TRBJ2-3 and V is TRBV7-9, with D perhaps matching TRBD2 (5 bases). Germline values: CDR1 SEHNR, CDR2 FQNEAQ (reference sequence). The CDR3 contains 16 residues. V lost 4 bases to trimming and J lost 1 base, with 15 bases between them. CDR3 sequence: CASSSNSEGRTDTQYF. DNA of the CDR3: TGTGCCAGCAGCTCAAATAGTGAGGGTCGCACAGATACGCAGTATTTT.

The chain joins TRBV3-1 (or the pseudogene TRBV3-2) to TRBJ2-5, with D possibly being TRBD2 (5 bases). V was pared by 1 base and J by 5 bases, with 8 bases between. The CDR3 has 13 amino acids. Germline-derived CDR1 and CDR2 are LGHDT and YNNKEL (reference sequence). DNA of the CDR3: TGTGCCAGCAGCCAAGGGTCGGGGGAGACCCAGTACTTC. Translating gives CASSQGSGETQYF.